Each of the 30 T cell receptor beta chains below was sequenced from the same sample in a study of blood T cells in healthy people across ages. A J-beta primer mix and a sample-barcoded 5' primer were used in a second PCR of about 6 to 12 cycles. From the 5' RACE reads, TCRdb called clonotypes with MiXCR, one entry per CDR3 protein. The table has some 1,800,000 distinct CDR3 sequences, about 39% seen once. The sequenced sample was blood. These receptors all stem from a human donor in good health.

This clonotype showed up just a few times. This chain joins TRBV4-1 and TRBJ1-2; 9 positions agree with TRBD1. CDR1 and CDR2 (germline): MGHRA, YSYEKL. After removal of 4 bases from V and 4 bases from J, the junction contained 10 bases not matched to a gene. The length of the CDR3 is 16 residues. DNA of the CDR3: TGCGCCAGCAGCCCGGAGGGACAGGGACTTTCCTATGGCTACACCTTC. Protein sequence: CASSPEGQGLSYGYTF.

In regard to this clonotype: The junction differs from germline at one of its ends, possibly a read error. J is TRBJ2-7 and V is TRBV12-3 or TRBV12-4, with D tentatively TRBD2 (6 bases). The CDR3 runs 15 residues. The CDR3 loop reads CAGSHLGRQGYEQYF. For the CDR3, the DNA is TGTGCCGGCAGCCACCTAGGGAGGCAGGGATACGAGCAGTACTTC.

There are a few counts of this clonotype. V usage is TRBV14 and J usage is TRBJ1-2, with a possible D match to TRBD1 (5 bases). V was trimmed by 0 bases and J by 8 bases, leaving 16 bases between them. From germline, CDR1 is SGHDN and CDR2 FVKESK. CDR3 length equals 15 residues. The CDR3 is CASSQDPVRGGGYTF. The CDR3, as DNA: TGTGCCAGCAGCCAAGATCCTGTCCGGGGGGGAGGCTACACCTTC.

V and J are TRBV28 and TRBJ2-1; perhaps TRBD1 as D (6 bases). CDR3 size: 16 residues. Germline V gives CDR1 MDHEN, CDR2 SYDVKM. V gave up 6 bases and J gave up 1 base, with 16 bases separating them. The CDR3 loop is CASSDRTFTSYNEQFF. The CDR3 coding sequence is TGTGCCAGCAGCGACAGGACCTTTACGTCCTACAATGAGCAGTTCTTC.

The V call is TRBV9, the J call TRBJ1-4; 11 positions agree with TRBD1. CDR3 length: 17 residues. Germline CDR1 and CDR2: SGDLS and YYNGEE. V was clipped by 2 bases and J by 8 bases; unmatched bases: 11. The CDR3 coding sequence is TGTGCCAGCAGCGTTGGGGGTTCGGGGACAGGGGGAGAAAAACTGTTTTTT. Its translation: CASSVGGSGTGGEKLFF.

The CDR3 spells CSASGPSGDSDTQYF. The CDR3 DNA reads as TGCAGTGCGAGTGGGCCTTCAGGAGATTCAGATACGCAGTATTTT. The rearrangement links TRBV20-1 to TRBJ2-3; D is uncertain. CDR3 length: 15 amino acids. Looked up from germline, CDR1 is DFQATT and CDR2 is SNEGSKA (reference sequence). V gave up 6 bases and J gave up 4 bases, with 20 bases separating them.

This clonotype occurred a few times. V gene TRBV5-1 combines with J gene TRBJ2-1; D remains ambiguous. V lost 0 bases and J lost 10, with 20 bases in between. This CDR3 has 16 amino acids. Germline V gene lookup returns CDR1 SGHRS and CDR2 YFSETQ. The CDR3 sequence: CASSLATQLTGEEQFF. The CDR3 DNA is TGCGCCAGCAGCTTGGCCACCCAACTAACGGGTGAAGAGCAGTTCTTC.

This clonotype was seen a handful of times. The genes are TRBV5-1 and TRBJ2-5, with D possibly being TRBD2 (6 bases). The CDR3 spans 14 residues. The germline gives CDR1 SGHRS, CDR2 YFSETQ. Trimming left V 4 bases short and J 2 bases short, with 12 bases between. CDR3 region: CASSPEAGQETQYF. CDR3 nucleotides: TGCGCCAGCAGCCCTGAAGCGGGTCAAGAGACCCAGTACTTC.

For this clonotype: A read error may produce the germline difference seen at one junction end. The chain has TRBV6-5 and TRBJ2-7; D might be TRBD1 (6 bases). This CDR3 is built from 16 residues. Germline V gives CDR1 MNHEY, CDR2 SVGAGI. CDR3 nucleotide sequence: TGTGCCAGCAGTTACTCACAAGGACAGACCTCCTACGGGCAGTACTTC. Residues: CASSYSQGQTSYGQYF.

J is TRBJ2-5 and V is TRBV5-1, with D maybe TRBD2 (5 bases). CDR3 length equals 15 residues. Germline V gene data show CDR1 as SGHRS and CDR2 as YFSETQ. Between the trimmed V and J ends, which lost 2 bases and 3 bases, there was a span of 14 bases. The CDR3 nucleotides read TGCGCCAGCAGCTTAGGATGGACGGAGGAAGAGACCCAGTACTTC. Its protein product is CASSLGWTEEETQYF.

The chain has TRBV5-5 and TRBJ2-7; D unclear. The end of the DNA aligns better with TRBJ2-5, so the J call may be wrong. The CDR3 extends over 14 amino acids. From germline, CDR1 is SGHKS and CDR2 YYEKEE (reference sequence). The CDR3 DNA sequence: TGTGCCAGCAGCTTGGGACCCCTCAAAGAGACCCAGTACTTC. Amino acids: CASSLGPLKETQYF.

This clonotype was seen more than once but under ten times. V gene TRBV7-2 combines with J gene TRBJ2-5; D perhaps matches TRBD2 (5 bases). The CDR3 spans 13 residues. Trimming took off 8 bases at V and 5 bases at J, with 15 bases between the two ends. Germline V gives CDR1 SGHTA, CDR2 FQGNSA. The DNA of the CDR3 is TGTGCCAGCCTTCTGATAGCGTCGGAGACCCAGTACTTC. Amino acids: CASLLIASETQYF.

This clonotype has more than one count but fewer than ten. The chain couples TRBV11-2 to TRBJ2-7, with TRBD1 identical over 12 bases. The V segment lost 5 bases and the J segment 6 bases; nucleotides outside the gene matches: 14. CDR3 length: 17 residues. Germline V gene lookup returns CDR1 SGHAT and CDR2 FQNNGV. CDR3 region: CASSKPKGGQGAREQYF. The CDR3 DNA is TGTGCCAGCAGCAAACCCAAGGGGGGACAGGGGGCTCGCGAGCAGTACTTC.

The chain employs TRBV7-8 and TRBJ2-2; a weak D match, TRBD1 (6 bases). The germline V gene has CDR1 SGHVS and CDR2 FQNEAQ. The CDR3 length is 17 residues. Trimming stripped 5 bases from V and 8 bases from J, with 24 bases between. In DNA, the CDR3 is TGTGCCAGCAGCAGCGCGCCCCTCAGGGGTCGCCCGGGGGAGCTGTTTTTT. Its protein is CASSSAPLRGRPGELFF.

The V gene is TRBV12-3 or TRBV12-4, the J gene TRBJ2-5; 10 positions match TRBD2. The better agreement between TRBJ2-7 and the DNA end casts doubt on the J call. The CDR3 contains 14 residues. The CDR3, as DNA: TGTGCCAGCAGTTTTAGCGGGGGGATCCACGAGCAGTACTTC. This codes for CASSFSGGIHEQYF.

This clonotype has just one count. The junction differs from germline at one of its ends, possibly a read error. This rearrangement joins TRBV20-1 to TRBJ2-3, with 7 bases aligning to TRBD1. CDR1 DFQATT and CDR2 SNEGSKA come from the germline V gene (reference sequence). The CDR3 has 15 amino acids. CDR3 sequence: CSVRDRVVAADTQYF. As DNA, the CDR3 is TGCAGTGTTAGAGACAGGGTCGTCGCCGCAGATACGCAGTATTTT.

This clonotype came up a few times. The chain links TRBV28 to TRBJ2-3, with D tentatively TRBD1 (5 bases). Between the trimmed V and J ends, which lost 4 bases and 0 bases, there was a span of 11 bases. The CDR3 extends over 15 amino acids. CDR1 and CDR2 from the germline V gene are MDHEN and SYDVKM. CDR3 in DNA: TGTGCCAGCAGTTATAGCCAGGGTAGCACAGATACGCAGTATTTT. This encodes CASSYSQGSTDTQYF.

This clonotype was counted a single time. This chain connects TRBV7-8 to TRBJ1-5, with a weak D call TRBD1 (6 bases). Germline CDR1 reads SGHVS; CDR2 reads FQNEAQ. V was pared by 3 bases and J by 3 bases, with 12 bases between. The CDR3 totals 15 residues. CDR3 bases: TGTGCCAGCAGCTTGAGGACAGCTTTCAATCAGCCCCAGCATTTT. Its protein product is CASSLRTAFNQPQHF.

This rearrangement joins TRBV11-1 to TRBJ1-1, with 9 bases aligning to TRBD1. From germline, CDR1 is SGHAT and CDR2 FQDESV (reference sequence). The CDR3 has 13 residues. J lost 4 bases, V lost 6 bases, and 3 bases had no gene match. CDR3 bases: TGTGCCAGCAGAAAGGGACAGGGCACTGAAGCTTTCTTT. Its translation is CASRKGQGTEAFF.

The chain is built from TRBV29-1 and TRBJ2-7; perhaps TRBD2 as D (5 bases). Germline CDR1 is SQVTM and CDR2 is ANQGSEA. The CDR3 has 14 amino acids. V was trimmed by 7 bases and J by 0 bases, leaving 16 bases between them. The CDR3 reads CSAPGSGSSYEQYF. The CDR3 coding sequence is TGCAGCGCCCCAGGTTCGGGGTCCTCCTACGAGCAGTACTTC.

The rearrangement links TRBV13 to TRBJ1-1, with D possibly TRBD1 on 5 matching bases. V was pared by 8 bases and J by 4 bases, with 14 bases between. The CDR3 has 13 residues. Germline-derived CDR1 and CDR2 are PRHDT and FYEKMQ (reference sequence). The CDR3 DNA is TGTGCCAGCTCCACGCAGGGTAGCACTGAAGCTTTCTTT. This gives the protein CASSTQGSTEAFF.

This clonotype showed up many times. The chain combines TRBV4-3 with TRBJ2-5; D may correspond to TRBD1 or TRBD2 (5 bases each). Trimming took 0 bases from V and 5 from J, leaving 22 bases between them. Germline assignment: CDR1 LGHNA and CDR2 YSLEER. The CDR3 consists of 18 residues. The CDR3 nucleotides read TGCGCCAGCAGCCAAGATCTTACAAATCCAGGGCGAGGGGAGACCCAGTACTTC. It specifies CASSQDLTNPGRGETQYF.

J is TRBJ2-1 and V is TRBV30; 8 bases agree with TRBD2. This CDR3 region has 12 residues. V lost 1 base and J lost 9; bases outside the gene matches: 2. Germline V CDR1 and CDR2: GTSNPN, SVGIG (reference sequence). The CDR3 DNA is TGTGCCTGGAGTGGCCTAGCGGGTGAGCAGTTCTTC. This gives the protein CAWSGLAGEQFF.

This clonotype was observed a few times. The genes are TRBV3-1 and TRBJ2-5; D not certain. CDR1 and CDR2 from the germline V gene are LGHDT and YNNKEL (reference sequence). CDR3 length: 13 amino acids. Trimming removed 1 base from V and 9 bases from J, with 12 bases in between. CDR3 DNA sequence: TGTGCCAGCAGCCAAGGAAGTGGTGAGGCCCAGTACTTC. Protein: CASSQGSGEAQYF.

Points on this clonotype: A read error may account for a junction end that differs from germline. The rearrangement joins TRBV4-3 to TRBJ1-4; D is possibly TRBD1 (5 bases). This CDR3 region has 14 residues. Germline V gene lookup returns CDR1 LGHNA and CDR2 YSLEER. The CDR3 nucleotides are TGCGCCAACAGCCCCGCTTATGAGGGGGAAAAACTGTTTTTT. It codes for CANSPAYEGEKLFF.

The CDR3 is CATSDLDREETQYF. CDR3 DNA sequence: TGTGCCACCAGTGATTTGGACAGGGAGGAGACCCAGTACTTC. This chain links TRBV24-1 with TRBJ2-4; 7 bases are shared with TRBD1. The DNA end is a closer match to TRBJ2-5, so the J assignment may be wrong. Germline V gene data show CDR1 as KGHDR and CDR2 as SFDVKD. The CDR3 length is 14 residues.

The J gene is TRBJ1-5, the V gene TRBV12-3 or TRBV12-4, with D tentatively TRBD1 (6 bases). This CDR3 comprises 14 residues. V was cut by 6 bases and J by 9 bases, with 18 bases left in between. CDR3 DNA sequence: TGTGCCAGCAGGGCCGGGACGGACAGAAGGCCCCAGCATTTT. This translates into CASRAGTDRRPQHF.

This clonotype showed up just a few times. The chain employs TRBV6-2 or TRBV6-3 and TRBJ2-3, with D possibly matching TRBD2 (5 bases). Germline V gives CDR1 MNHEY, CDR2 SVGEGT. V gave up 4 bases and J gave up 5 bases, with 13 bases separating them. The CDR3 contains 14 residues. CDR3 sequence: CASSSHYREDTQYF. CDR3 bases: TGTGCCAGCAGTTCCCACTACCGGGAAGATACGCAGTATTTT.

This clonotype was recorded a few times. In DNA, the CDR3 is TGTGCCAGCAGCCCCGGACAGGAACTCTCCTATAATTCACCCCTCCACTTT. As protein: CASSPGQELSYNSPLHF. V is TRBV7-2 and J is TRBJ1-6, with 7 bases aligning to TRBD1. V lost 5 bases to trimming and J lost 0 bases; unmatched junction nucleotides: 7. The length of the CDR3 is 17 residues. Germline V lookup: CDR1 SGHTA, CDR2 FQGNSA.

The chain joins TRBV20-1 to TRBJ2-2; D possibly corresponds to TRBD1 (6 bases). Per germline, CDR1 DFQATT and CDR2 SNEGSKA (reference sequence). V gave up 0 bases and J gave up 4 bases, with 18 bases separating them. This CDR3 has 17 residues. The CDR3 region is CSARDRVRGGATGELFF. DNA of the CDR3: TGCAGTGCTAGAGATAGGGTCAGGGGTGGTGCCACCGGGGAGCTGTTTTTT.